A single sample is the source of the 21 T cell receptor beta chains below, sequenced in a study of shared clonotypes between healthy human individuals. TCRdb's copy holds only in-frame clones and misses some; the assay was immunoSEQ multiplex PCR. In the table there are some 2 million clones, 85% to 95% of which are singletons. The sample was naive CD4+ T cells sorted from blood. Specified subset: CD45RA+ positively selected. The receptors were sampled from a man aged 18 to 30 in good health.

This clone was detected once. The CDR3 spells CAISDGLAGVEQFF. DNA for the CDR3: TGTGCCATCAGTGACGGACTAGCGGGGGTTGAGCAGTTCTTC. V usage is TRBV10-3 and J usage is TRBJ2-1, with 13 bases identical to TRBD2. V lost 3 bases and J lost 9; bases outside the gene matches: 2. Germline CDR1 ENHRY, CDR2 SYGVKD. CDR3 length: 14 residues.

The chain has TRBV11-3 and TRBJ1-1, with D possibly TRBD1 on 5 matching bases. This CDR3 spans 13 amino acids. Germline loops: CDR1 SGHNT, CDR2 YENEEA. Trimming stripped 3 bases from V and 5 bases from J, with 10 bases between. The CDR3 reads CASSFRAETEAFF. Written as DNA, the CDR3 is TGTGCCAGCAGCTTCAGGGCCGAGACTGAAGCTTTCTTT.

The CDR3 loop reads CASSESGRGWRGYTF. The CDR3, as DNA: TGCGCCAGCAGTGAGTCTGGCAGGGGGTGGAGAGGCTACACCTTC. The chain combines TRBV10-2 with TRBJ1-2, with 7 bases aligning to TRBD1. Germline V gives CDR1 WSHSY, CDR2 SAAADI. This CDR3 is built from 15 residues. After removal of 0 bases from V and 8 bases from J, the junction contained 9 bases not matched to a gene.

This clone has only one observation. The V gene is TRBV14, the J gene TRBJ2-2, with D possibly being TRBD1 (6 bases). CDR1 is SGHDN, CDR2 FVKESK, per germline. V lost 6 bases, J lost 5 bases, and 22 bases lay in between. CDR3 size: 17 residues. The CDR3 DNA is TGTGCCAGCAGTCTCCGGATCCGGGACATTCGGACCGGGGAGCTGTTTTTT. Amino acid sequence: CASSLRIRDIRTGELFF.

The genes are TRBV19 and TRBJ1-1, with a weak D call TRBD1 (5 bases). The CDR3 is 19 amino acids. V gave up 4 bases and J gave up 6 bases, with 30 bases separating them. Per the germline V gene, CDR1 is LNHDA and CDR2 is SQIVND (reference sequence). CDR3 protein: CASSKSTPGPFSRGAEAFF. The CDR3 coding sequence is TGTGCCAGTAGTAAAAGTACCCCGGGACCCTTTTCTCGTGGCGCTGAAGCTTTCTTT.

This clone was seen only once. The chain links TRBV5-4 to TRBJ2-3; 9 positions agree with TRBD1. V shed 5 bases, J shed 5 bases, and the junction held 6 bases outside the gene matches. The CDR3 has 14 residues. Germline CDR1 and CDR2: SGHNT and YYREEE (reference sequence). CDR3 sequence: CASSRDRAGDTQYF. CDR3 DNA sequence: TGTGCCAGCAGTCGGGACAGGGCGGGAGATACGCAGTATTTT.

This rearrangement joins TRBV28 to TRBJ1-5; no clear D gene. The V and J ends lost 6 bases and 0 bases respectively, with 6 bases between them. CDR3 length: 13 residues. CDR1 is MDHEN and CDR2 is SYDVKM in the germline V gene. The chain's CDR3 is CASRWNSNQPQHF. The CDR3 nucleotides read TGTGCCAGCAGGTGGAATAGCAATCAGCCCCAGCATTTT. Full variable domain (missing parts from reference TRBV28 and TRBJ1-5): DVKVTQSSRYLVKRTGEKVFLECVQDMDHENMFWYRQDPGLGLRLIYFSYDVKMKEKGDIPEGYSVSREKKERFSLILESASTNQTSMYLCASRWNSNQPQHFGDGTRLSIL.

This chain uses TRBV5-1 with TRBJ2-1; D is uncertain. Trimming took 0 bases from V and 8 from J, leaving 12 bases between them. The CDR3 is 14 residues long. Germline V lookup: CDR1 SGHRS, CDR2 YFSETQ. The CDR3 here is CASSLVDSPHEQFF. Written as DNA, the CDR3 is TGCGCCAGCAGCTTGGTCGATAGCCCCCATGAGCAGTTCTTC.

This clone showed up just once. The chain combines TRBV7-8 with TRBJ1-2; no clear D. There are 18 residues in the CDR3. V lost 5 bases to trimming and J lost 0 bases, with 22 bases between them. CDR1 SGHVS and CDR2 FQNEAQ come from the germline V gene. DNA for the CDR3: TGTGCCAGCAGCACATACGAGGGCAAAGGAACAGCTAACTATGGCTACACCTTC. Translation gives CASSTYEGKGTANYGYTF.

Of note for this clone: Other DNA sequences within the sample encode an identical CDR3. The gene calls are TRBV6-5 and TRBJ1-2; unclear D gene. The germline V gene has CDR1 MNHEY and CDR2 SVGAGI. The CDR3 sequence is 14 residues long. The ends were cut back, 0 bases at V and 4 bases at J, with 9 bases in the middle. In DNA form, the CDR3 reads TGTGCCAGCAGTTACTCGAAAGGTCCCTATGGCTACACCTTC. Protein sequence: CASSYSKGPYGYTF.

Worth noting for this clone: Distinct nucleotide sequences in the sample also encode this CDR3. V usage is TRBV9 and J usage is TRBJ2-3; D may match TRBD1 or TRBD2 (5 bases each). The germline V gene encodes CDR1 SGDLS and CDR2 YYNGEE. The CDR3 has 16 residues. V lost 0 bases and J lost 1, with 12 bases in between. The CDR3 coding sequence is TGTGCCAGCAGCGTAGGAGAGGGGCTCCGCACAGATACGCAGTATTTT. Encoded protein: CASSVGEGLRTDTQYF.

This chain links TRBV2 with TRBJ1-5; weak D call: TRBD1 (6 bases). Per germline, CDR1 SNHLY and CDR2 FYNNEI. Trimming removed 7 bases from V and 6 bases from J, with 13 bases in between. The CDR3 runs to 13 residues. The CDR3 spells CASKGQGSQPQHF. CDR3 DNA: TGTGCCAGCAAGGGCCAGGGGTCTCAGCCCCAGCATTTT.

V and J are TRBV11-2 and TRBJ2-2, with 8 positions matching TRBD2. The CDR3 is 18 amino acids. CDR1 and CDR2 from the germline V gene are SGHAT and FQNNGV. The V and J ends lost 5 bases and 1 base, in that order; junction bases with no gene match: 12. DNA for the CDR3: TGTGCCAGCAGCCTTATGGGCAGCGGGAGTTTGAACACCGGGGAGCTGTTTTTT. The encoded protein is CASSLMGSGSLNTGELFF.

The chain is built from TRBV10-3 and TRBJ1-1, with D possibly TRBD1 on 6 matching bases. Trimming pared 6 bases from V and 5 bases from J, leaving 10 bases between. Germline V CDR1 and CDR2: ENHRY, SYGVKD. This CDR3 is 12 amino acids long. DNA for the CDR3: TGTGCCATCAGGAGGACAGAGACTGAAGCTTTCTTT. The encoded protein is CAIRRTETEAFF.

About this clone itself: The same CDR3 can be traced to other DNA sequences in this sample. The rearrangement joins TRBV5-4 to TRBJ2-7, with 7 positions matching TRBD2. The V segment lost 2 bases and the J segment 0 bases; nucleotides outside the gene matches: 5. Looked up from germline, CDR1 is SGHNT and CDR2 is YYREEE (reference sequence). The CDR3 contains 15 residues. Written as DNA, the CDR3 is TGTGCCAGCAGCTTAGCGGGGCCAAGCTCCTACGAGCAGTACTTC. As protein: CASSLAGPSSYEQYF.

This chain joins TRBV4-3 and TRBJ2-2, with 11 nucleotides matching TRBD2. The CDR3 is 16 amino acids. The V gene's germline CDR1 is LGHNA and CDR2 YSLEER. The trim removed 3 bases at V and 4 bases at J, leaving 4 bases unmatched. The CDR3 region is CASSQAGTSGTGELFF. CDR3 bases: TGCGCCAGCAGCCAGGCCGGGACTAGCGGCACCGGGGAGCTGTTTTTT.

V and J are TRBV27 and TRBJ2-7, with 8 bases fitting TRBD1. The germline V gene encodes CDR1 MNHEY and CDR2 SMNVEV (reference sequence). The CDR3 length is 15 residues. Trimming at V came to 6 bases and at J to 4 bases, leaving 11 bases not matched to a gene. CDR3 sequence: CASSQTGVERYEQYF. The CDR3 nucleotides read TGTGCCAGCAGCCAGACAGGGGTAGAACGGTACGAGCAGTACTTC.

Comments on this clone: The sample carries other DNA sequences with the same CDR3. The J gene is TRBJ2-7, the V gene TRBV7-2; 9 bases match TRBD1. Germline V CDR1 and CDR2: SGHTA, FQGNSA. Trimming took 1 base from V and 1 from J; bases not matched to a gene: 2. The CDR3 spans 15 residues. CDR3 nucleotides: TGTGCCAGCAGCTTAGTTGGGACAGGGTCCTACGAGCAGTACTTC. Amino acids: CASSLVGTGSYEQYF.

V usage is TRBV27 and J usage is TRBJ2-5, with TRBD2 matching over 8 bases. The germline gives CDR1 MNHEY, CDR2 SMNVEV (reference sequence). The CDR3 covers 14 residues. The junction had 7 bases not matched to a gene; V was cut back by 3 bases and J by 7 bases. Here the CDR3 DNA reads TGTGCCAGCAGTTTCCGAGCGGGAGAGGGGACCCAGTACTTC. It translates to CASSFRAGEGTQYF.

The V call is TRBV5-4, the J call TRBJ2-5, with 7 bases lining up with TRBD2. From germline, CDR1 is SGHNT and CDR2 YYREEE (reference sequence). This CDR3 has 15 amino acids. Trimming removed 9 bases from V and 2 bases from J; junction bases left unmatched: 13. CDR3 amino acids: CATVPGGGRQETQYF. DNA for the CDR3: TGTGCCACCGTCCCGGGTGGCGGGAGACAAGAGACCCAGTACTTC. The full variable domain, its missing parts supplied by reference TRBV5-4 and TRBJ2-5, is ETGVTQSPTHLIKTRGQQVTLRCSSQSGHNTVSWYQQALGQGPQFIFQYYREEENGRGNFPPRFSGLQFPNYSSELNVNALELDDSALYLCATVPGGGRQETQYFGPGTRLLVL.

This clone appeared once. The chain is built from TRBV30 and TRBJ1-2; D is undetermined. The CDR3 loop spans 13 amino acids. Germline loops: CDR1 GTSNPN, CDR2 SVGIG (reference sequence). Trimming cost V 0 bases and J 5 bases, with 10 bases left between them. CDR3 amino acids: CAWSVSGLYGYTF. In DNA, the CDR3 is TGTGCCTGGAGTGTATCCGGGCTGTATGGCTACACCTTC.